This passage covers 30 T cell receptor beta chains from one sample sequenced in a study of T cells expressing NK-cell markers. Using the 5' RACE reads, TCRdb records one entry per CDR3 protein without DNA. Recorded here are approximately 150,000 distinct CDR3 sequences; the top ten clones represent about 12%. The sample was blood T cells: a sorted CD56 or NKG2C T cell subset, CD4+ or CD8+ T cells, or bulk PBMC T cells (not recorded which). These receptors were collected from a man younger than 35 in good health.

The chain has TRBV2 and TRBJ2-1; the TCRdb D gene call, TRBD2, has no DNA to confirm it. Germline V lookup: CDR1 SNHLY, CDR2 FYNNEI. This CDR3 spans 15 amino acids. The CDR3 sequence is CASSKTSGTYNEQFF.

CDR3 residues: CASSEVGSQETQYF. V and J are TRBV10-2 and TRBJ2-5. Germline V lookup: CDR1 WSHSY, CDR2 SAAADI. The CDR3 has 14 residues.

The chain carries TRBV7-9 and TRBJ2-2; TCRdb indicates TRBD2, and absent DNA this call remains unverified. This CDR3 has 16 amino acids. CDR1 and CDR2 (germline): SEHNR, FQNEAQ (reference sequence). The CDR3 loop is CASSKLAGGPTGELFF.

The rearrangement links TRBV20-1 to TRBJ2-3; TCRdb calls TRBD2, which cannot be checked without DNA. The V gene's germline CDR1 is DFQATT and CDR2 SNEGSKA (reference sequence). This CDR3 has 16 residues. The CDR3 loop is CSARDLHAGRSDTQYF.

CDR3 residues: CASSFSLAGANTGELFF. V is TRBV5-1 and J is TRBJ2-2; TCRdb's D call of TRBD2 is untestable without DNA. This CDR3 contains 17 residues. The germline CDR1 and CDR2 sequences are SGHRS and YFSETQ.

V and J are TRBV7-9 and TRBJ2-1. The CDR3 runs to 12 residues. Germline V CDR1 and CDR2: SEHNR, FQNEAQ (reference sequence). The CDR3 loop is CASSLIVEEQFF.

The genes are TRBV4-3 and TRBJ2-2; TCRdb indicates TRBD1, and absent DNA this call remains unverified. CDR3 length: 16 amino acids. CDR1 LGHNA and CDR2 YSLEER come from the germline V gene. Here the CDR3 reads CASSHMTGGLLGELFF.

V and J are TRBV29-1 and TRBJ2-1; TCRdb indicates TRBD2, and absent DNA this call remains unverified. This CDR3 is 14 amino acids long. The V gene's germline CDR1 is SQVTM and CDR2 ANQGSEA. This CDR3 is CSVYQLAVGNEQFF.

The chain couples TRBV10-3 to TRBJ2-2; TCRdb returns TRBD1, unconfirmable since there is no DNA. The CDR3 runs 13 residues. CDR1 is ENHRY and CDR2 is SYGVKD in the germline V gene. CDR3: CAIGTANTGELFF.

The rearrangement uses TRBV2 and TRBJ2-2. This CDR3 contains 15 residues. The germline CDR1 and CDR2 sequences are SNHLY and FYNNEI. Here the CDR3 reads CASSEIDPNTGELFF.

The rearrangement uses TRBV5-1 and TRBJ2-1; there is no DNA to check the TCRdb D call of TRBD1. Germline CDR1 is SGHRS and CDR2 is YFSETQ. There are 16 residues in the CDR3. The CDR3 region is CASSSTGLSSYNEQFF. The full variable domain, its missing parts supplied by reference TRBV5-1 and TRBJ2-1, is KAGVTQTPRYLIKTRGQQVTLSCSPISGHRSVSWYQQTPGQGLQFLFEYFSETQRNKGNFPGRFSGRQFSNSRSEMNVSTLELGDSALYLCASSSTGLSSYNEQFFGPGTRLTVL.

V usage is TRBV27 and J usage is TRBJ2-1; absent DNA, TCRdb's TRBD2 call cannot be checked. The germline V gene encodes CDR1 MNHEY and CDR2 SMNVEV (reference sequence). CDR3 length: 16 amino acids. The CDR3 spells CASSPQGLAGANEQFF.

The V and J genes are TRBV2 and TRBJ2-1; there is no DNA to check the TCRdb D call of TRBD2. The CDR3 has 14 residues. From germline, CDR1 is SNHLY and CDR2 FYNNEI. The CDR3 loop is CALLPSSGRSEQFF. The variable domain in full, completed from reference TRBV2 and TRBJ2-1, reads EPEVTQTPSHQVTQMGQEVILRCVPISNHLYFYWYRQILGQKVEFLVSFYNNEISEKSEIFDDQFSVERPDGSNFTLKIRSTKLEDSAMYFCALLPSSGRSEQFFGPGTRLTVL.

The genes are TRBV19 and TRBJ1-5; absent DNA, TCRdb's TRBD1 call cannot be checked. From germline, CDR1 is LNHDA and CDR2 SQIVND (reference sequence). The length of the CDR3 is 19 residues. The CDR3 reads CASSIDRYRGGASNQPQHF.

The CDR3 protein is CASSDPAGTGLADQFF. This rearrangement joins TRBV6-1 to TRBJ2-1; the TCRdb call, TRBD2, lacks DNA for checking. The CDR3 runs to 16 residues. CDR1 is MNHNS, CDR2 SASEGT, per germline.

V is TRBV12-3 or TRBV12-4 and J is TRBJ2-2. This CDR3 region has 14 residues. This CDR3 reads CASSQKLFGGELFF.

V usage is TRBV29-1 and J usage is TRBJ2-7; TCRdb calls TRBD1, which cannot be checked without DNA. This CDR3 comprises 13 residues. CDR1 is SQVTM, CDR2 ANQGSEA, per germline. CDR3 region: CSVEGTAPGEQYF.

V gene TRBV7-9 combines with J gene TRBJ2-5; without DNA, the TCRdb call of TRBD2 cannot be checked. Germline V gene sequence: CDR1 SEHNR, CDR2 FQNEAQ (reference sequence). The CDR3 sequence is 15 residues long. The CDR3 spells CASSLASAGVETQYF.

The chain joins TRBV7-9 to TRBJ2-3; TCRdb lists TRBD1, though no DNA is available to test this call. Per germline, CDR1 SEHNR and CDR2 FQNEAQ (reference sequence). This CDR3 is 17 amino acids long. CDR3: CASSSRLTGGRTDTQYF.

The chain combines TRBV11-1 with TRBJ2-3; TCRdb's D gene call, TRBD2, goes unchecked for lack of DNA. CDR1 is SGHAT, CDR2 FQDESV, per germline (reference sequence). There are 20 residues in the CDR3. The CDR3 here is CASSSILGRLAGGPGDTQYF.

V is TRBV6-2 or TRBV6-3 and J is TRBJ2-7; with no DNA, the TCRdb D assignment of TRBD2 cannot be verified. Germline V CDR1 and CDR2: MNHEY, SVGEGT. The CDR3 has 13 residues. The CDR3 here is CATWSSSGYEQYF.

The chain uses TRBV5-5 and TRBJ2-7; TCRdb lists TRBD2, though no DNA is available to test this call. CDR1 is SGHKS, CDR2 YYEKEE, per germline (reference sequence). The CDR3 consists of 15 residues. The CDR3 spells CASTGLVFGSYEQYF.

This chain joins TRBV3-1 and TRBJ2-2; TCRdb's D call of TRBD1 is untestable without DNA. Germline V gives CDR1 LGHDT, CDR2 YNNKEL (reference sequence). This CDR3 comprises 15 residues. CDR3 sequence reads: CASNDRDRGTGELFF. Complete variable domain (other parts from reference TRBV3-1 and TRBJ2-2): DTAVSQTPKYLVTQMGNDKSIKCEQNLGHDTMYWYKQDSKKFLKIMFSYNNKELIINETVPNRFSPKSPDKAHLNLHINSLELGDSAVYFCASNDRDRGTGELFFGEGSRLTVL.

The chain employs TRBV7-2 and TRBJ2-7; the D gene TCRdb calls, TRBD2, cannot be checked with no DNA. The CDR3 runs to 15 residues. Germline V gene sequence: CDR1 SGHTA, CDR2 FQGNSA. CDR3: CASSMIAESSYEQYF.

V gene TRBV7-2 combines with J gene TRBJ2-1. CDR3 size: 15 residues. CDR1 SGHTA and CDR2 FQGNSA come from the germline V gene. Here the CDR3 reads CASSFGFGFYNEQFF.

CDR3 amino acids: CASSLDGDAVSFGELFF. V and J are TRBV7-6 and TRBJ2-2; TCRdb gives TRBD1 as the D gene, but with no DNA this cannot be confirmed. CDR3 length equals 17 residues. Per germline, CDR1 SGHVS and CDR2 FNYEAQ.

This sequence joins TRBV6-5 and TRBJ2-2. Germline assignment: CDR1 MNHEY and CDR2 SVGAGI. This CDR3 is built from 14 residues. The CDR3 is CASSYSNFDGELFF.

The chain has TRBV23-1 and TRBJ2-3; TCRdb lists TRBD2, though no DNA is available to test this call. TRBV23-1 belongs to the ORF category, with a function that is uncertain. The CDR3 runs to 18 residues. The CDR3 protein is CASSQSGLAGGPTDTQYF.

V gene TRBV6-2 or TRBV6-3 combines with J gene TRBJ2-2. The CDR3 covers 14 residues. Looked up from germline, CDR1 is MNHEY and CDR2 is SVGEGT. The CDR3 is CASSYSVRPGELFF.

J is TRBJ2-1 and V is TRBV25-1; without DNA, the TCRdb call of TRBD2 cannot be checked. The CDR3 consists of 13 residues. Germline loops: CDR1 MGHDK, CDR2 SYGVNS. This CDR3 is CASIPSGSNEQFF. The variable domain in full, with the rest retrieved from reference TRBV25-1 and TRBJ2-1, is EADIYQTPRYLVIGTGKKITLECSQTMGHDKMYWYQQDPGMELHLIHYSYGVNSTEKGDLSSESTVSRIRTEHFPLTLESARPSHTSQYLCASIPSGSNEQFFGPGTRLTVL.